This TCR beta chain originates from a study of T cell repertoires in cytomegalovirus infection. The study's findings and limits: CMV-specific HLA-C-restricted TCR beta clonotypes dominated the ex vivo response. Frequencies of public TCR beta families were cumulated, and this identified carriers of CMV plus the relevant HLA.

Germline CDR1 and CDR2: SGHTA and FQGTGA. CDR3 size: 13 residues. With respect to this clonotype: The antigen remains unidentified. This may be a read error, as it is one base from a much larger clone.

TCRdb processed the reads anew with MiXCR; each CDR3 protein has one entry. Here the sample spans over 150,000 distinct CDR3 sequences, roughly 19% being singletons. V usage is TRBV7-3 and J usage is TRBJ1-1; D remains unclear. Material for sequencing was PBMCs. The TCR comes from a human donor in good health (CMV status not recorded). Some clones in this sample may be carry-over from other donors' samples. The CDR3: CASSLTPVTEALF. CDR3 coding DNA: TGTGCCAGCAGCTTAACCCCCGTCACTGAAGCTCTCTTT.